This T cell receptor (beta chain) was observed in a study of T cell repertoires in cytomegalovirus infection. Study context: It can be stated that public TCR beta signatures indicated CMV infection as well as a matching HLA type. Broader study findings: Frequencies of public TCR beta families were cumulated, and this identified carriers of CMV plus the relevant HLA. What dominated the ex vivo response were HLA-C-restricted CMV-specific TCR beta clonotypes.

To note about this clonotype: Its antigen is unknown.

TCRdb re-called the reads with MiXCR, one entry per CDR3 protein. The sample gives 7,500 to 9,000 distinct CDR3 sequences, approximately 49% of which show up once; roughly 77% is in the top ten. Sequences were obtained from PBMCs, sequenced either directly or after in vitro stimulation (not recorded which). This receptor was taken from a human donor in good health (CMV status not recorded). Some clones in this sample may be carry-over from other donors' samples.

The CDR3 is CASSAYGTGYSYEQYF. The DNA for the CDR3 is TGCGCCAGCAGCGCCTATGGGACAGGTTATTCCTACGAGCAGTACTTC. The chain has TRBV5-1 and TRBJ2-7; 8 nucleotides align to TRBD1. CDR3 length: 16 residues. The V gene end was trimmed by 4 bases and the J gene end by 1 base; junction bases not matched to a gene: 10. The germline gives CDR1 SGHRS, CDR2 YFSETQ. Looking up the rest from reference TRBV5-1 and TRBJ2-7 gives the full variable domain: KAGVTQTPRYLIKTRGQQVTLSCSPISGHRSVSWYQQTPGQGLQFLFEYFSETQRNKGNFPGRFSGRQFSNSRSEMNVSTLELGDSALYLCASSAYGTGYSYEQYFGPGTRLTVT.